What follows describes a single T cell receptor beta chain. This entry comes from a study of shared clonotypes between healthy human individuals. About the research overall: CD4 naive cells filled three plates per donor, CD4 memory three, CD8 naive two and CD8 memory one.

The CDR3 contains 13 residues. The V and J ends lost 2 bases and 1 base respectively, with 5 bases between them. CDR1 and CDR2 (germline): SGHVS, FNYEAQ. Profiled with immunoSEQ multiplex PCR; TCRdb holds only in-frame clones, not every one. Of around 2.5 million clones in the sample, over 85% were seen once. The material sequenced was naive CD4+ T cells from PBMCs. Subset reported: CD45RA+ positively selected. The chain couples TRBV7-6 to TRBJ2-5, with D unresolved. This TCR was recovered from a man between 18 and 35 years old in good health. Some clones in this sample may be carry-over from other donors' samples. CDR3 in DNA: TGTGCCAGCAGCTTATTACCCCAAGAGACCCAGTACTTC. Translated, it gives CASSLLPQETQYF.